Following are 8 T cell receptor beta chains from one sample sequenced in a study of regulatory T cells in long-lasting Graves disease. For TCR beta, libraries came from iRepertoire HTBI primers and Arm-PCR of CDR3 regions. TCRdb re-derived calls from the multiplex PCR reads in MiXCR, one entry per CDR3 protein. In the table there are 450,000 to 700,000 distinct CDR3 sequences, approximately 13% of which are singletons. Stated time point: newly diagnosed GD, antithyroid drugs for less than 3 months. The TCR library was prepared using RNA isolated from PBMCs. These sequences were also reported in another study, on T cells in Graves' hyperthyroidism and ophthalmopathy.

Sequenced here: peripheral blood mononuclear cells (PBMCs), sampled at new diagnosis, from a patient treated with antithyroid drugs. These receptors all stem from a man in his thirties or forties with Graves disease.

This clonotype occurred many times. The CDR3 region is CASSPRLAGSYEQYF. CDR3 coding DNA: TGTGCCAGCAGTCCACGACTAGCGGGCTCCTACGAGCAGTACTTC. The chain links TRBV7-6 to TRBJ2-7, with 10 bases that match TRBD2. This CDR3 is 15 amino acids long. Trimming removed 6 bases from V and 0 bases from J; junction bases left unmatched: 5. CDR1 SGHVS and CDR2 FNYEAQ come from the germline V gene.

The chain is built from TRBV19 and TRBJ2-2; D is unclear. The CDR3 length is 14 residues. Trimming removed 1 base from V and 4 bases from J, with 7 bases in between. CDR1 and CDR2 (germline): LNHDA, SQIVND (reference sequence). CDR3 sequence reads: CASSIASLTGELFF. DNA for the CDR3: TGTGCCAGTAGTATAGCTTCCCTCACCGGGGAGCTGTTTTTT. Complete variable domain (other parts from reference TRBV19 and TRBJ2-2): DGGITQSPKYLFRKEGQNVTLSCEQNLNHDAMYWYRQDPGQGLRLIYYSQIVNDFQKGDIAEGYSVSREKKESFPLTVTSAQKNPTAFYLCASSIASLTGELFFGEGSRLTVL.

The chain has TRBV18 and TRBJ2-3; D may be TRBD1 (5 bases). The ends were cut back, 2 bases at V and 1 base at J, with 13 bases in the middle. This CDR3 region has 16 residues. In germline, CDR1 is KGHSH, CDR2 LQKENI. CDR3 region: CASSPSLTTGTDTQYF. The CDR3 DNA sequence: TGTGCCAGCTCACCAAGCTTAACGACAGGCACAGATACGCAGTATTTT.

This clonotype has more than one count but fewer than ten. The chain uses TRBV20-1 and TRBJ1-2; tentative D call: TRBD1 (5 bases). V lost 6 bases to trimming and J lost 7 bases, with 21 bases between them. Germline CDR1 and CDR2: DFQATT and SNEGSKA (reference sequence). The CDR3 has 14 residues. Here the CDR3 reads CSAPPDPGSSGYTF. CDR3 nucleotides: TGCAGTGCGCCCCCGGATCCAGGGAGTAGTGGCTACACCTTC.

In its sample, this clonotype was seen a few times. This chain links TRBV6-5 with TRBJ1-2; D gene unclear. In germline, CDR1 is MNHEY, CDR2 SVGAGI. Trimming took off 0 bases at V and 2 bases at J, with 10 bases between the two ends. The CDR3 extends over 15 amino acids. CDR3 bases: TGTGCCAGCAGTTACTCTGAAGTGGGCAACTATGGCTACACCTTC. This translates into CASSYSEVGNYGYTF.

The genes are TRBV7-2 and TRBJ2-5; D unresolved. The CDR3 runs to 13 residues. Germline lookup yields CDR1 SGHTA and CDR2 FQGNSA. Trimming stripped 1 base from V and 5 bases from J, with 8 bases between. CDR3 bases: TGTGCCAGCAGCTTAGTGGGAACGGAGACCCAGTACTTC. This translates into CASSLVGTETQYF.

This clonotype was observed at least ten times. The CDR3 nucleotides read TGTGCCAGCAGTTACGATAGCGTCGAGCAGTACTTC. Translating it yields CASSYDSVEQYF. The chain recombines TRBV6-5 with TRBJ2-7; D is perhaps TRBD2 (5 bases). This CDR3 contains 12 residues. Trimming removed 2 bases at V and 6 bases at J, with 8 bases between. Germline loops: CDR1 MNHEY, CDR2 SVGAGI.

The chain employs TRBV7-8 and TRBJ2-7; tentative D call: TRBD1 (5 bases). V was clipped by 5 bases and J by 5 bases, with 16 bases between them. CDR3 length: 14 residues. Germline CDR1 is SGHVS and CDR2 is FQNEAQ. The CDR3 here is CASSHAARVDEQYF. CDR3 coding DNA: TGTGCCAGCAGCCACGCCGCCAGGGTGGACGAGCAGTACTTC. Looking up the rest from reference TRBV7-8 and TRBJ2-7 gives the full variable domain: GAGVSQSPRYKVAKRGQDVALRCDPISGHVSLFWYQQALGQGPEFLTYFQNEAQLDKSGLPSDRFFAERPEGSVSTLKIQRTQQEDSAVYLCASSHAARVDEQYFGPGTRLTVT.